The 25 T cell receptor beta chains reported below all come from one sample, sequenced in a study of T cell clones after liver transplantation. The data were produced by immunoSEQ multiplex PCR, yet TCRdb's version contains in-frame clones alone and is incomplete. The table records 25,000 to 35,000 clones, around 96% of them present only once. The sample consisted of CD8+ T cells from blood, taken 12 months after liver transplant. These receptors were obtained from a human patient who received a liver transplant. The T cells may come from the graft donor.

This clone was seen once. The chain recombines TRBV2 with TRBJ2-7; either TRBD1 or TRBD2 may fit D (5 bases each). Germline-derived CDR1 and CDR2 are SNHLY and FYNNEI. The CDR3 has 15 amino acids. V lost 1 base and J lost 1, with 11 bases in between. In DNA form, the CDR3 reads TGTGCCAGCAGTGAAGGTCGGGACCCATCCTACGAGCAGTACTTC. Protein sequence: CASSEGRDPSYEQYF.

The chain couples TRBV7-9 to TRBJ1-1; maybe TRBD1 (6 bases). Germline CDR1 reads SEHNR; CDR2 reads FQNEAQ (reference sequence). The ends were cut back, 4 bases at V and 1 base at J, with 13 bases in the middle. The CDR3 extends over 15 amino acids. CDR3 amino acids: CASSSPGHPNTEAFF. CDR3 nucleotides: TGTGCCAGCAGCTCCCCGGGACACCCGAACACTGAAGCTTTCTTT.

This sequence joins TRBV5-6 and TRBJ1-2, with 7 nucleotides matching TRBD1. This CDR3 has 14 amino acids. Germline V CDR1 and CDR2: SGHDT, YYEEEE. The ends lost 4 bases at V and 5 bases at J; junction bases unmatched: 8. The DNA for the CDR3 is TGTGCCAGCAGCGACGAAGGGGGCGGGTATGGCTACACCTTC. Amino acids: CASSDEGGGYGYTF.

The CDR3 spells CASSSRDQTTDTQYF. The DNA for the CDR3 is TGTGCCAGCAGCTCTCGGGACCAGACCACAGATACGCAGTATTTT. The chain recombines TRBV7-9 with TRBJ2-3, with D perhaps assigned TRBD1 or TRBD2 (5 bases each). Trimming shortened V by 4 bases and J by 2 bases, and 13 bases separated the two germline ends. This CDR3 is 15 amino acids long. Germline CDR1 is SEHNR and CDR2 is FQNEAQ (reference sequence).

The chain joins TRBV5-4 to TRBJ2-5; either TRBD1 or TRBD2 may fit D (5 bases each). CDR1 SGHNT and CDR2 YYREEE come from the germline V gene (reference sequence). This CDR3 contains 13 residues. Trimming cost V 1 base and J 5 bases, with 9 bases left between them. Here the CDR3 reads CASSLWGGETQYF. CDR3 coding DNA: TGTGCCAGCAGCTTGTGGGGCGGGGAGACCCAGTACTTC.

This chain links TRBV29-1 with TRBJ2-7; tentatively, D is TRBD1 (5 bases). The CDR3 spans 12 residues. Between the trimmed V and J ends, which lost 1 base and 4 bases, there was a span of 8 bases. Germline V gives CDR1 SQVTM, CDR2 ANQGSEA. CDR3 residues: CSVEGSGYEQYF. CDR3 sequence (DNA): TGCAGCGTTGAAGGGTCAGGGTACGAGCAGTACTTC.

The CDR3 region is CASSLPDTAYEQYF. The CDR3 DNA follows: TGCGCCAGCAGCCTACCCGACACCGCCTACGAGCAGTACTTC. The chain carries TRBV5-1 and TRBJ2-7, with no clear D. Trimming cost V 4 bases and J 2 bases, with 13 bases left between them. The CDR3 consists of 14 residues. CDR1 and CDR2 (germline): SGHRS, YFSETQ.

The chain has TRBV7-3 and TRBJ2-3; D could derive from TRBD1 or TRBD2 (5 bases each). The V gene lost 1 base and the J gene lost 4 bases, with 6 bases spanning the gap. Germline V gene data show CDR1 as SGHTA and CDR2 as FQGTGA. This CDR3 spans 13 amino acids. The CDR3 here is CASSLMGADTQYF. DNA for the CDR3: TGTGCCAGCAGCTTAATGGGGGCAGATACGCAGTATTTT.

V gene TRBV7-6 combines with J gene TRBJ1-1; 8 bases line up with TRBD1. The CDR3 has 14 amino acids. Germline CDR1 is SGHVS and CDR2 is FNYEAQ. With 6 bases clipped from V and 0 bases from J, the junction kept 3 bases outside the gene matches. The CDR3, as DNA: TGTGCCAGCAGTTCGGACAGGGTGAACACTGAAGCTTTCTTT. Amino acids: CASSSDRVNTEAFF. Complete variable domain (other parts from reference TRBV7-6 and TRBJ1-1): GAGVSQSPRYKVTKRGQDVALRCDPISGHVSLYWYRQALGQGPEFLTYFNYEAQQDKSGLPNDRFSAERPEGSISTLTIQRTEQRDSAMYRCASSSDRVNTEAFFGQGTRLTVV.

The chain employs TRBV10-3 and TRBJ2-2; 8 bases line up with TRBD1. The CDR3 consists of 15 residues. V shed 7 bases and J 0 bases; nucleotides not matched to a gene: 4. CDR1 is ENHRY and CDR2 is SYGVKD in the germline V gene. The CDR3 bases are TGTGCCATCACTGGACAGGGAACGAACACCGGGGAGCTGTTTTTT. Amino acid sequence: CAITGQGTNTGELFF.

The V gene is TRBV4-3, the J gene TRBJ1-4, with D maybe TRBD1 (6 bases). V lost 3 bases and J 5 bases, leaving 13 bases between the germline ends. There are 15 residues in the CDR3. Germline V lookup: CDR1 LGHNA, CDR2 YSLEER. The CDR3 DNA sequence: TGCGCCAGCAGCCACCCAGGACAGAGGAATGAAAAACTGTTTTTT. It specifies CASSHPGQRNEKLFF.

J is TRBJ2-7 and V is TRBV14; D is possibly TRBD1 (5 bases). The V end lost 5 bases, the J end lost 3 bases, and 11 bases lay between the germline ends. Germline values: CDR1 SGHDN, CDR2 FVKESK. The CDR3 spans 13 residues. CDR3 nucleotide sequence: TGTGCCAGCAGCTACACAGGAAACTACGAGCAGTACTTC. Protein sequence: CASSYTGNYEQYF.

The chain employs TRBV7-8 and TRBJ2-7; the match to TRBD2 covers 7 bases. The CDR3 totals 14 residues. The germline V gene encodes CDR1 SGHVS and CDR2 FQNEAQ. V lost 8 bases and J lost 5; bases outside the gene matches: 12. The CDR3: CASGFPGGGDEQYF. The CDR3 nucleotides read TGTGCCAGCGGTTTCCCGGGAGGAGGGGACGAGCAGTACTTC.

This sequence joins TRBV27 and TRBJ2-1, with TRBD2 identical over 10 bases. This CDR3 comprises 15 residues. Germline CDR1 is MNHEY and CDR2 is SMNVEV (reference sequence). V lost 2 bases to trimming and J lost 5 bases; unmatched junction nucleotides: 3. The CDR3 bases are TGTGCCAGCAGTTTACGGACTAGCGGAGACAATGAGCAGTTCTTC. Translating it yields CASSLRTSGDNEQFF.

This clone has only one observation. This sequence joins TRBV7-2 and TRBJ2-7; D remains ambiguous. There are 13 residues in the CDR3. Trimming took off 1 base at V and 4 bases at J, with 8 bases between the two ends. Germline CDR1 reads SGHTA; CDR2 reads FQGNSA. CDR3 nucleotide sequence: TGTGCCAGCAGCTTAGGCGGCCCGTACGAGCAGTACTTC. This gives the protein CASSLGGPYEQYF.

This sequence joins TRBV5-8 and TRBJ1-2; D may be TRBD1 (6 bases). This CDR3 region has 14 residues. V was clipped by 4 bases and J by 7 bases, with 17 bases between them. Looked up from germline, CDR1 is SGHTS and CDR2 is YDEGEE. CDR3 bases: TGTGCCAGCAGCGGCCAAGCGGGGGCAAGTGGCTACACCTTC. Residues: CASSGQAGASGYTF.

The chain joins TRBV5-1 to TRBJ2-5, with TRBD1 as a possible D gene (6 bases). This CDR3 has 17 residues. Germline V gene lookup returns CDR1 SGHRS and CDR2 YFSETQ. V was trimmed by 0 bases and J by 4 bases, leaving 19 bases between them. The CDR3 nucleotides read TGCGCCAGCAGCTTGGATAGGGGGACAAGAAGGTTAGAGACCCAGTACTTC. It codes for CASSLDRGTRRLETQYF. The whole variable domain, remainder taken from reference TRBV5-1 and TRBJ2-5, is KAGVTQTPRYLIKTRGQQVTLSCSPISGHRSVSWYQQTPGQGLQFLFEYFSETQRNKGNFPGRFSGRQFSNSRSEMNVSTLELGDSALYLCASSLDRGTRRLETQYFGPGTRLLVL.

CDR3 amino acids: CASSSTGGNYGYTF. In DNA, the CDR3 is TGTGCCAGCAGTTCGACAGGGGGTAACTATGGCTACACCTTC. V gene TRBV28 combines with J gene TRBJ1-2, with 9 bases lining up with TRBD1. CDR3 length equals 14 residues. The trim removed 4 bases at V and 1 base at J, leaving 1 base unmatched. From germline, CDR1 is MDHEN and CDR2 SYDVKM.

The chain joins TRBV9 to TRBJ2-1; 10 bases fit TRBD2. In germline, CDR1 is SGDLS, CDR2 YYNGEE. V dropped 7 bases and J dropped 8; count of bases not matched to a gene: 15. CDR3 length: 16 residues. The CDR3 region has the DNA TGTGCCAGCGACCAGGGAGCGGGAGGGCGGGGGGATGAGCAGTTCTTC. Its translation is CASDQGAGGRGDEQFF. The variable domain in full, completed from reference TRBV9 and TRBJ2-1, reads DSGVTQTPKHLITATGQRVTLRCSPRSGDLSVYWYQQSLDQGLQFLIQYYNGEERAKGNILERFSAQQFPDLHSELNLSSLELGDSALYFCASDQGAGGRGDEQFFGPGTRLTVL.

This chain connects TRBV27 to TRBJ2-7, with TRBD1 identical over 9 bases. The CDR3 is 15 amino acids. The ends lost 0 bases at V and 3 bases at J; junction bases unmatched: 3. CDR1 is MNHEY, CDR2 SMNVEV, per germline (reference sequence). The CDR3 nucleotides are TGTGCCAGCAGTTTATCACAGGGGGCCAACTACGAGCAGTACTTC. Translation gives CASSLSQGANYEQYF.

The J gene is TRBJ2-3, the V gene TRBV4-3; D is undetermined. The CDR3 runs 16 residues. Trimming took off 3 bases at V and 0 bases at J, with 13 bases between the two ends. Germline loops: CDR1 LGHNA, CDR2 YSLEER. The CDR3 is CASSQLTIVSTDTQYF. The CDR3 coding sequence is TGCGCCAGCAGCCAGCTGACAATAGTGAGCACAGATACGCAGTATTTT.

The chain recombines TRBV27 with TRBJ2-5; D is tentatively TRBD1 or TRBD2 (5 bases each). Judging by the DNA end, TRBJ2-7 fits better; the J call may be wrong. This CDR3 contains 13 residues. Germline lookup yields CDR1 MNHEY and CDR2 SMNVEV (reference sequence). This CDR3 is CASSRGRPYEQYF. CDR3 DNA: TGTGCCAGCAGTCGGGGCCGCCCGTACGAGCAGTACTTC.

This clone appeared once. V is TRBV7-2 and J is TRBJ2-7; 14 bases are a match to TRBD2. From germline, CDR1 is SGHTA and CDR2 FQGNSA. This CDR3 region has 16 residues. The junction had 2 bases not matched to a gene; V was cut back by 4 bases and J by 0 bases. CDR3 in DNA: TGTGCCAGCAGCTGGGGACTAGCGGGAGCCTCCTACGAGCAGTACTTC. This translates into CASSWGLAGASYEQYF.

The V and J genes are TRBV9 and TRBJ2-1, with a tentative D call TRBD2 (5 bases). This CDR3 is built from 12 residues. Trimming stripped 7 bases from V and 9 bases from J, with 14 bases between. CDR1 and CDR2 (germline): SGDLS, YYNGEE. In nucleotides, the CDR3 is TGTGCCAGCGGAGCCCTAGGGAGTGAGCAGTTCTTC. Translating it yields CASGALGSEQFF.

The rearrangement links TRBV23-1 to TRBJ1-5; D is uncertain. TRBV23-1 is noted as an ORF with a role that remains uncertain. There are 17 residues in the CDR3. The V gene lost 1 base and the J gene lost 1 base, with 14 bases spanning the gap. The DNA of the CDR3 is TGCGCCAGCAGTCAATTAAACACTCTGAACAGCAATCAGCCCCAGCATTTT. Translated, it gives CASSQLNTLNSNQPQHF.